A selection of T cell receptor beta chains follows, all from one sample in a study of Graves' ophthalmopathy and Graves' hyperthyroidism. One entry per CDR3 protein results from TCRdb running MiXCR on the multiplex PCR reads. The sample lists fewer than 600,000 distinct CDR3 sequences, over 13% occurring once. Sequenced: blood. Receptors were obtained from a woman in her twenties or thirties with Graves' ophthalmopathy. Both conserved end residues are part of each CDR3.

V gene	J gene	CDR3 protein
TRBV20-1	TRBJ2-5	CSASLSLDRETQYF
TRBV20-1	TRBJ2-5	CSASAGREQETQYF
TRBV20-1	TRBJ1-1	CSALSTQQVKAFF
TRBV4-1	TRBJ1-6	CASSHLWVGVDSPLHF
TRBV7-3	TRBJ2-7	CASSPGTSLFYEQYF
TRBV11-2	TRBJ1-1	CASSKGGMNTEAFF
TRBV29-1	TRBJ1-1	CSVNQQGGNTEAFF
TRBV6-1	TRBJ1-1	CASSEGRLINTEAFF
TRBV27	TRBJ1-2	CASSLAANYGYTF
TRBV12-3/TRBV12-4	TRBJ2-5	CASSPPPPREVRETQYF
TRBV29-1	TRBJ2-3	CSVDFTSDTQYF
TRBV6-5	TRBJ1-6	CASSYSKWAGENSPLHF
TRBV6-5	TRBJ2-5	CASSYSGQGEETQYF
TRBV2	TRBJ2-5	CASSSGQGRPRETQYF
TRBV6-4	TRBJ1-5	CAKKPGGSQPQHF
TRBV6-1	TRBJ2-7	CASRLKTITYEQYF
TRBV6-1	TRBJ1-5	CASRERGALSRIANQPQHF
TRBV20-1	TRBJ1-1	CSAHNARGMNTEAFF
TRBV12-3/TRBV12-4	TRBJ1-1	CASSRHPYTEAFF
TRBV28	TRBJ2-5	CASSLAGGYGRVAQYF
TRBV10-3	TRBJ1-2	CAISTPATRSYGYTF
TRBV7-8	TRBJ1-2	CASSLGGPVRYGYTF
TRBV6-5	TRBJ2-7	CASSYSASGNYEQYF